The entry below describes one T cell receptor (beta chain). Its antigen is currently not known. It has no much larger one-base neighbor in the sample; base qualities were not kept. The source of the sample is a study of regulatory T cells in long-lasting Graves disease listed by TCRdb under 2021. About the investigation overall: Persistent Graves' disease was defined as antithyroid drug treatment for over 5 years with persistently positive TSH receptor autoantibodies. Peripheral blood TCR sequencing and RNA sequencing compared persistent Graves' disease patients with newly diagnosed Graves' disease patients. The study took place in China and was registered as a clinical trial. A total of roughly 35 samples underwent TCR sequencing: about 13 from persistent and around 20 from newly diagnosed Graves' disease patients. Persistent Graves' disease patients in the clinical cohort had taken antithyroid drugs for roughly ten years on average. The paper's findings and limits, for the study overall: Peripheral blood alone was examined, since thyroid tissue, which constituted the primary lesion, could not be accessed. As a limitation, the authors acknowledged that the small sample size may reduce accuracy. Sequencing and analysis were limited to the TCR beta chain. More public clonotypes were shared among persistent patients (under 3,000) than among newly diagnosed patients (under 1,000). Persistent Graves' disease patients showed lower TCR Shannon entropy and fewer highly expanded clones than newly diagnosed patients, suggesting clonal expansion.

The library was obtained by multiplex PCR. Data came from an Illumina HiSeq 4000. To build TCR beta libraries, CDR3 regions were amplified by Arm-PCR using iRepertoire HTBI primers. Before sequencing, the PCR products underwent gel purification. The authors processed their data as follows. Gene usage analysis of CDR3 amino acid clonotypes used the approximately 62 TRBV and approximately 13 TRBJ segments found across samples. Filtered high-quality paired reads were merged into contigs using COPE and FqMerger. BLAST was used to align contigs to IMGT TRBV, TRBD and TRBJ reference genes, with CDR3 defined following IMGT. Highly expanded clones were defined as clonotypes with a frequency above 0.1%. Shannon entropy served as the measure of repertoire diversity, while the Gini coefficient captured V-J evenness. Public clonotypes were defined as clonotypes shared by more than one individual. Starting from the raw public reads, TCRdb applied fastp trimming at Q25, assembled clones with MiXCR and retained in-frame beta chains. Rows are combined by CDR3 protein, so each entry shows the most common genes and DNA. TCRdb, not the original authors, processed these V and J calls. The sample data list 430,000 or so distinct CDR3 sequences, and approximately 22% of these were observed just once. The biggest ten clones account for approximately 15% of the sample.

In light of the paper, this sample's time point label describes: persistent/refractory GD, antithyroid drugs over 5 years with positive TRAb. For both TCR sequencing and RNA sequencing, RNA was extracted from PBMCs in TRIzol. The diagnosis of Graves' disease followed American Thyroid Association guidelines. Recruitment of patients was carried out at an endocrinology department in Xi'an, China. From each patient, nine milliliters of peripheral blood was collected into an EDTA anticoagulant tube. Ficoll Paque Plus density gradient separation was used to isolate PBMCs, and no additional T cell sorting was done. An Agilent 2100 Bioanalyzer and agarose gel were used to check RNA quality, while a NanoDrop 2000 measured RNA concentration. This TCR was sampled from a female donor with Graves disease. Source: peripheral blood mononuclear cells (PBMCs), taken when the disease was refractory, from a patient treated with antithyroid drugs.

CDR3 loop: CATSIAGENTGELFF. The sequenced DNA: TGTGCCACCAGCATAGCGGGAGAGAACACCGGGGAGCTGTTTTTT. Recombination joined TRBV15 with TRBJ2-2; TRBD2 matches 9 bases in the middle. CDR3 length: 15 amino acids, cysteine to phenylalanine. The kept DNA is CDR3 alone, 45 bases in frame from the first base. Ends trimmed: V by 4 bases, J by 1 base; bases unmatched to a gene: 1. In the germline V gene (reference sequence), CDR1 corresponds to LNHNV and CDR2 to YYDKDF.